This T cell receptor beta chain was sequenced in a study of T cell repertoires in cytomegalovirus infection. Study overall: Public TCR beta signatures provided an indication of both CMV infection and a matching HLA type.

MiXCR, run by TCRdb on the reads, gives a single entry per CDR3 protein. Of 750,000 to 950,000 distinct CDR3 sequences in the sample, almost 30% were seen once. This CDR3 spans 15 amino acids. The ends were cut back, 0 bases at V and 3 bases at J, with 10 bases in the middle. Germline CDR1 and CDR2: SGHTA and FQGNSA. This clonotype was seen ten or more times. Its antigen is unknown. The clonotype originates from a human donor in good health (CMV status not recorded). Some clones in this sample may be carry-over from other donors' samples. The genes are TRBV7-2 and TRBJ2-3, with D tentatively TRBD2 (6 bases). Sequences were derived from cultured CD8+ T cells from PBMCs, sampled from culture after CMV antigen stimulation. The CDR3 DNA reads as TGTGCCAGCAGCTTAGCAGGGGAGGAAACAGATACGCAGTATTTT. Translation gives CASSLAGEETDTQYF.